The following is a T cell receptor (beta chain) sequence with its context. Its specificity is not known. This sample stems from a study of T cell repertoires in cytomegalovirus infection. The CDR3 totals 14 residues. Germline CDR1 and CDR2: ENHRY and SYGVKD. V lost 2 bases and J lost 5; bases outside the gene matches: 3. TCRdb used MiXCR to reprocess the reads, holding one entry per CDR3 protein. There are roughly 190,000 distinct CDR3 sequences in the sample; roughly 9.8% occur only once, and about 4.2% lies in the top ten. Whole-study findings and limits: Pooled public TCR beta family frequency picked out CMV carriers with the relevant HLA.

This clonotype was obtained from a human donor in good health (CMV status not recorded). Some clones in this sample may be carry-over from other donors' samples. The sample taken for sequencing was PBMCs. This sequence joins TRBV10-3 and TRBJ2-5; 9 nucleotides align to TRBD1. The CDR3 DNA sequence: TGTGCCATCAGTGAGGGGACAGGGAGTGAGACCCAGTACTTC. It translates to CAISEGTGSETQYF.